The rows below give T cell receptor beta chains drawn from one sample of a study of blood T cells in healthy people across ages. In TCRdb, the 5' RACE reads were re-called with MiXCR into one record per CDR3 protein. The table includes about 1 million distinct CDR3 sequences, 40% to 45% detected once. The material sequenced was blood. Every receptor here comes from a woman aged 55 to 70 in good health. Both conserved end residues are part of each CDR3. The D gene is left open where the match is weak. Size tells how often a clone was seen (once, few, many) or the class of an expanded clone, and some rows leave it out.

abundance	j_gene	d_gene	v_gene	CDR3nt	CDR3aa
once	TRBJ2-7	-	TRBV5-1	TGCGCCAGCAGCGCCCCGGGGTTGCACGAGCAGTACTTC	CASSAPGLHEQYF
-	TRBJ2-3	TRBD2	TRBV20-1	TGCAGTGCGCGGACTAGCGGGTTTTTTCATACGCAATATTTT	CSARTSGFFHTQYF
-	TRBJ2-1	-	TRBV5-6	TGTGCCAGCAGCTTGGATGCCTACAATGAGCAGTTCTTC	CASSLDAYNEQFF
many	TRBJ2-1	TRBD2	TRBV2	TGTGCCAGCAGCGTAGGACTAGCGGGTGACAATGAGCAGTTCTTC	CASSVGLAGDNEQFF
-	TRBJ1-2	TRBD1	TRBV12-3/TRBV12-4	TGTGCCAGCATCTCTTCCGGGACAGAGGCTATCCATGGCTACACCTTC	CASISSGTEAIHGYTF
-	TRBJ1-6	-	TRBV14	TGTGCCAGCAGCCAGGGATACTCACCCCTCCACTTT	CASSQGYSPLHF
-	TRBJ2-1	-	TRBV18	TGTGCCAGCTCACCGGCGAAGGTTGGTTCCTACAATGAGCAGTTCTTC	CASSPAKVGSYNEQFF
-	TRBJ2-7	TRBD2	TRBV27	TGTGCCAGCAGACCCGAAGCACTAGCGGGATCCTACAATGAGCAGTACTTC	CASRPEALAGSYNEQYF
few	TRBJ2-7	TRBD1	TRBV12-3/TRBV12-4	TGTGCCAGCACCGACAAGACAGGGGGCTACTACGAGCAGTACTTC	CASTDKTGGYYEQYF
-	TRBJ2-7	-	TRBV9	TGTGCCAGCAGCGTAGCGGGGGGCCTGGACGAGCAGTACTTC	CASSVAGGLDEQYF
-	TRBJ2-2	TRBD2	TRBV18	TGTGCCAGCTCACCATTTCCTAGCGGAGTGAACACCGGGGAGCTGTTTTTT	CASSPFPSGVNTGELFF
-	TRBJ2-1	TRBD2	TRBV12-3/TRBV12-4	TGTGCCAGCAGTCCGCGGAGCGGGAGTTTCTTAGATGAGCAGTTCTTC	CASSPRSGSFLDEQFF
-	TRBJ2-7	TRBD1	TRBV20-1	TGCAGTGCCCCCCCAGGGGGCGGTTACGAGCAGTACTTC	CSAPPGGGYEQYF
-	TRBJ1-2	-	TRBV6-6	TGTGCCAGTGCGGGGGAGTTCAACTATGGCTACACCTTC	CASAGEFNYGYTF
few	TRBJ2-3	TRBD2	TRBV20-1	TGCAGTGCTAGAGGGCCGGCTAGCGGGATAGGGGATACGCAGTATTTT	CSARGPASGIGDTQYF
-	TRBJ1-5	TRBD1	TRBV6-1	TGTGCCAGCAGTCAAGGACAGGGGATTAGCAATCAGCCCCAGCATTTT	CASSQGQGISNQPQHF
once	TRBJ1-2	-	TRBV4-2	TGTGCCAGCAGCCACCCCTTGGCGGGCGAGAATGGCTACACCTTC	CASSHPLAGENGYTF